This is a list of T cell receptor beta chains from one sample in a study of memory CD4+ T cells and cytomegalovirus serostatus. Here immunoSEQ multiplex PCR was the method, and the copy in TCRdb shows in-frame clones only, minus some. Of tens of thousands of clones in the sample, 79% were seen once. The sample comprised memory CD4+ T cells from blood. These receptors were collected from an adult in good health and CMV-seronegative. The CDR3 runs from the conserved cysteine through the conserved F or W. A D gene is named only where the DNA matches it firmly. Clone size is not always given. Where it is, it says once, few, many or a class for expanded clones.

abundance,d_gene,j_gene,v_gene,CDR3nt,CDR3aa
.,.,TRBJ2-7,TRBV19,TGTGCCAGTAGTATAATGATAGGGAACGTCGAGCAGTACTTC,CASSIMIGNVEQYF
.,TRBD1,TRBJ2-7,TRBV7-8,TGTGCCAGCAGTTCGGGCCGGGACAGGGGCTACGAGCAGTACTTC,CASSSGRDRGYEQYF
.,TRBD2,TRBJ2-3,TRBV6-6,TGTGCCAGCAGTTACTCAGGGACTAGTCACAGGTATTTT,CASSYSGTSHRYF
few,.,TRBJ2-2,TRBV6-4,TGTGCCAGTGCGCAGGGAACGAACACCGGGGAGCTGTTTTTT,CASAQGTNTGELFF
.,.,TRBJ2-5,TRBV9,TGTGCCAGCAGCGTACGTTCCGGAGGTAGCGGTAGAGTCGAGACCCAGTACTTC,CASSVRSGGSGRVETQYF
.,TRBD1,TRBJ1-2,TRBV4-2,TGTGCCAGCAGCCAAGCCTCGACCGGGACAGGCTCCTATGGCTACACCTTC,CASSQASTGTGSYGYTF
once,TRBD1,TRBJ1-2,TRBV6-5,TGTGCCAGCAGCATCGGACAGGGTACCTATGGCTACACCTTC,CASSIGQGTYGYTF
.,.,TRBJ1-5,TRBV6-6,TGTGCCAGCAGTTACTTTGGGGGGCCCAGCAATCAGCCCCAGCATTTT,CASSYFGGPSNQPQHF
few,.,TRBJ1-1,TRBV19,TGTGCCAGTAGTGTGGTCAGGTCATCTGAAGCTTTCTTT,CASSVVRSSEAFF
once,TRBD2,TRBJ2-2,TRBV5-4,TGTGCCAGCAGCGAATTAGCGGGAGGGCCCTACACCGGGGAGCTGTTTTTT,CASSELAGGPYTGELFF
few,TRBD1,TRBJ1-3,TRBV7-9,TGTGCCAGCAGCTACTGGACAGGGGGCTCTGGAAACACCATATATTTT,CASSYWTGGSGNTIYF
.,.,TRBJ1-5,TRBV6-1,TGTGCCAGCATCAGCGGGAATTGGCCCCAGCATTTT,CASISGNWPQHF
.,.,TRBJ1-2,TRBV28,TGTGCCAGCAGTTTCGGCGGATATGCTAACTATGGCTACACCTTC,CASSFGGYANYGYTF
.,.,TRBJ2-1,TRBV11-3,TGTGCCAGCAGCTTAGGGCGGTTCAATGAGCAGTTCTTC,CASSLGRFNEQFF
few,.,TRBJ2-5,TRBV2,TGTGCCAAGAAGACGGGGCAAGAGACCCAGTACTTC,CAKKTGQETQYF
.,.,TRBJ2-7,TRBV5-1,TGCGCCAGCAGCTTGGCCGTGGCAGGGGGAGGCGAGCAGTACTTC,CASSLAVAGGGEQYF
.,.,TRBJ2-1,TRBV2,TGTGCCAGCAGTCGAGAAGGGAATGAGCAGTTCTTC,CASSREGNEQFF
.,TRBD2,TRBJ2-1,TRBV19,TGTGCCAGTAACCCCCGGGTAGCGGGGTACAATGAGCAGTTCTTC,CASNPRVAGYNEQFF
few,.,TRBJ1-4,TRBV9,TGTGCCAGCAGCGTAGCTCCAGGGTACAATGAAAAACTGTTTTTT,CASSVAPGYNEKLFF
.,.,TRBJ1-4,TRBV7-9,TGTGCCAGCAGCTTAGGGGACGGTGATGAAAAACTGTTTTTT,CASSLGDGDEKLFF
.,TRBD2,TRBJ2-3,TRBV9,TGTGCCAGCAGCGCTAGCGGGAGAACAGATACGCAGTATTTT,CASSASGRTDTQYF
few,TRBD1,TRBJ1-1,TRBV4-1,TGCGCCAGCAGCCGAGGACAGGGAAGAGACACTGAAGCTTTCTTT,CASSRGQGRDTEAFF
.,TRBD1,TRBJ1-6,TRBV11-2,TGTGCCAGCAGCTTATACGGGACAGTTAATTCACCCCTCCACTTT,CASSLYGTVNSPLHF
.,.,TRBJ2-7,TRBV5-1,TGCGCCAGCAGCTTGGCAGGGGTTTACGAGCAGTACTTC,CASSLAGVYEQYF
.,.,TRBJ2-1,TRBV4-1,TGCGCCAGCAGCCAAGATCCGTCGGTAGGGACATATCGTTACCCCTACAATGAGCAGTTCTTC,CASSQDPSVGTYRYPYNEQFF
.,TRBD1,TRBJ2-7,TRBV7-3,TGTGCCAGCAGCTACCGACAGGGCTACGAGCAGTACTTC,CASSYRQGYEQYF
.,.,TRBJ1-4,TRBV2,TGTGCCAGCAGCTACAGGCCAACTAATGAAAAACTGTTTTTT,CASSYRPTNEKLFF
.,TRBD1,TRBJ1-2,TRBV6-5,TGTGCCAGCAGCAATTTCCGGGACAGGGTTGGCTACACCTTC,CASSNFRDRVGYTF
.,.,TRBJ1-4,TRBV15,TGTGCCACCAGCAGAGATCCGCGTGAAAAACTGTTTTTT,CATSRDPREKLFF
.,.,TRBJ2-1,TRBV2,TGTGCCACTCAAATGGGACGGCACAATGAGCAGTTCTTC,CATQMGRHNEQFF
few,.,TRBJ2-7,TRBV29-1,TGCAGCGTTGAAGGAGTCCGGGACTCCGGCTACGAGCAGTACTTC,CSVEGVRDSGYEQYF
.,TRBD2,TRBJ2-1,TRBV5-1,TGCGCCAGCAGACGTGGGAGCGGGAGTATAGTTGAGCAGTTCTTC,CASRRGSGSIVEQFF
.,TRBD2,TRBJ2-3,TRBV29-1,TGCAGCGTTGGACTAGCGGGAGTGACAGATACGCAGTATTTT,CSVGLAGVTDTQYF
.,.,TRBJ2-7,TRBV7-2,TGTGCCAGCAGGTTCGACTATCGGAGCCCCCACGAGCAGTACTTC,CASRFDYRSPHEQYF
.,.,TRBJ2-7,TRBV27,TGTGCCAGCAGTTTATACGGGGATTTGGGCGAGCAGTACTTC,CASSLYGDLGEQYF
.,.,TRBJ1-4,TRBV4-1,TGCGCCAGCAGCCACCCGGGACGGGGGAATGAAAAACTGTTTTTT,CASSHPGRGNEKLFF
.,.,TRBJ1-2,TRBV19,TGTGCCAGTAGTGCTAGCACAGTTTCTCCCCTCTATGGCTACACCTTC,CASSASTVSPLYGYTF
few,.,TRBJ1-3,TRBV5-1,TGCGCCAGCAGCCCCCGCGGGGACACCATATATTTT,CASSPRGDTIYF
.,.,TRBJ1-5,TRBV4-2,TGTGCCAGCAGCCAAGGGAACAATCAGCCCCAGCATTTT,CASSQGNNQPQHF
.,TRBD2,TRBJ2-1,TRBV2,TGTGCCCGAACCGGGACTAGCGGACACAATGAGCAGTTCTTC,CARTGTSGHNEQFF
.,.,TRBJ1-1,TRBV5-1,TGCGCCAGCAGCTTGGACCCGGGTGAAGCTTTCTTT,CASSLDPGEAFF
.,TRBD2,TRBJ2-5,TRBV5-4,TGTGCCAGCAGCCCTCGGGGGGGGGCCAGGCGGGAGACCCAGTACTTC,CASSPRGGARRETQYF
.,TRBD2,TRBJ2-5,TRBV5-6,TGTGCCAGCAGCTCCGGGGTTAGCGGGGTCCAAGAGACCCAGTACTTC,CASSSGVSGVQETQYF
few,TRBD1,TRBJ2-7,TRBV28,TGTGCCAGCAGCCTCCCCGGGACAGGAGGATACGAGCAGTACTTC,CASSLPGTGGYEQYF
once,.,TRBJ1-2,TRBV6-1,TGTGCCAGCAGATTTGGCGGGGGGCGAGACTATGGCTACACCTTC,CASRFGGGRDYGYTF
.,.,TRBJ2-2,TRBV5-1,TGCGCCAGCAATTGGGAGTTCGGAAACACCGGGGAGCTGTTTTTT,CASNWEFGNTGELFF
.,.,TRBJ2-1,TRBV6-5,TGTGCCAGCAACCACCTAGAATCGGATGAGCAGTTCTTC,CASNHLESDEQFF
.,.,TRBJ1-2,TRBV5-4,TGTGCCAGCAGCTTGCTTCGGAGTGGGAATAACTATGGCTACACCTTC,CASSLLRSGNNYGYTF
.,TRBD2,TRBJ2-2,TRBV6-1,TGTGCCAGCCGGGAGGCAGCGGGCGGGGAGCTGTTTTTT,CASREAAGGELFF
.,.,TRBJ1-2,TRBV5-4,TGTGCCAGCAGCTTGGTCGGGGGGCGGAGCAACTATGGCTACACCTTC,CASSLVGGRSNYGYTF
.,TRBD1,TRBJ1-1,TRBV6-1,TGTGCCAGCAAACAGGGGCCGTCAATGAACACTGAAGCTTTCTTT,CASKQGPSMNTEAFF